This T cell receptor (beta chain) was obtained from a study of blood T cells in healthy people across ages. Study information: Template switching caught about one barcoded beta molecule for each two T cells.

A second PCR, run for about 7 to 11 cycles, used a sample-barcoded 5' primer plus a J-beta primer mix. TCRdb processed the 5' RACE reads anew with MiXCR; each CDR3 protein has one entry. The table lists some 780,000 distinct CDR3 sequences, roughly three fifths of them singletons. Regarding the study as a whole: Naive CD4+ cell counts and diversity both ran higher in long-lived than in aged donors. With age, beta diversity per million T cells declined roughly linearly, significantly by 40 to 50.

This clonotype occurred a few times. Its antigen is undetermined. CDR1 and CDR2 from the germline V gene are MNHEY and SVGEGT. V shed 8 bases and J 4 bases; nucleotides not matched to a gene: 20. The CDR3 covers 17 residues. Sample: blood. The receptor was isolated from a man in his forties in good health. The J gene is TRBJ2-7, the V gene TRBV6-2 or TRBV6-3; 7 positions agree with TRBD1. The CDR3 DNA sequence: TGTGCCAGCGTAACCGGGATTTACCAGACAGGGACGTACGAGCAGTACTTC. Translated: CASVTGIYQTGTYEQYF.